This T cell receptor beta chain is from a study of spatial heterogeneity in lung cancer. Study-level background: Fewer alpha-chain than beta-chain sequences were consistently detected. Study-wide findings and caveats: Resection saw ubiquitous expanded tumor TCRs appear in blood more than follow-up did.

On this clonotype: Its antigen is currently unknown.

TCRdb recomputed calls from the 5' RACE reads with MiXCR, one row per CDR3 protein. There are some 47,000 distinct CDR3 sequences in the sample; under 7.5% occur only once, and approximately 2.9% lies in the top ten. Time point specified: sample taken at primary tumor resection. Whole RNA was taken from tumor, nontumor lung or frozen PBMC; it was then sequenced unsorted. The V end was cut by 5 bases, the J end by 6 bases, with 16 bases between. From germline, CDR1 is SGHRS and CDR2 YFSETQ. There are 14 residues in the CDR3. This specimen consisted of PBMCs, obtained at surgery. The rearrangement joins TRBV5-1 to TRBJ2-3; D may be TRBD2 (5 bases). This receptor was obtained from a female donor with early-stage non-small cell lung cancer. CDR3 residues: CASRGVLSGDTQYF. The DNA of the CDR3 is TGCGCCAGCAGGGGAGTGCTGAGTGGGGATACGCAGTATTTT.